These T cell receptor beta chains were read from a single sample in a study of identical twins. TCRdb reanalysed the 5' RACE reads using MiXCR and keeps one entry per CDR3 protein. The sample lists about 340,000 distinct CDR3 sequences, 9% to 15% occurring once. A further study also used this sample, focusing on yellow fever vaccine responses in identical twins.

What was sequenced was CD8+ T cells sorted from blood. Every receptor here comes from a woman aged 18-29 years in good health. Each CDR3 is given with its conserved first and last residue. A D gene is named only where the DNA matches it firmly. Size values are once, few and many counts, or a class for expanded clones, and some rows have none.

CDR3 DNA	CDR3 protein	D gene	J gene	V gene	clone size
TGCAGTGCTAGAGATCCGGGCGGATACGAAGTCTACGAGCAGTACTTC	CSARDPGGYEVYEQYF	-	TRBJ2-7	TRBV20-1	-
TGTGCCAGCAGCTCCAGCTCAGTTTTGGTCGAGCAGTACTTC	CASSSSSVLVEQYF	-	TRBJ2-7	TRBV11-2	-
TGTGCCAGCAGCCAAGGTGTGGGACTAATCCCCATCGACAATGAGCAGTTCTTC	CASSQGVGLIPIDNEQFF	TRBD2	TRBJ2-1	TRBV14	few
TGTGCCAGCAGTTTTGCGGAAAATTACAATGAGCAGTTCTTC	CASSFAENYNEQFF	-	TRBJ2-1	TRBV28	few
TGTGCCAGCAGCTTCATGGACAATGAGCAGTTCTTC	CASSFMDNEQFF	-	TRBJ2-1	TRBV7-8	many
TGTGCCAGCAGTCCACAGGGATTCGGCACTGAAGCTTTCTTT	CASSPQGFGTEAFF	-	TRBJ1-1	TRBV6-2/TRBV6-3	-
TGCAGTGCTCTCGACCTTTATCGATTGGGAGATACGCAGTATTTT	CSALDLYRLGDTQYF	-	TRBJ2-3	TRBV20-1	-
TGTGCCACCAGCGACAGCTCTGGAAACACCATATATTTT	CATSDSSGNTIYF	-	TRBJ1-3	TRBV15	-
TGTGCCATCAGTGAAAGCGGTTTGAACACTGAAGCTTTCTTT	CAISESGLNTEAFF	-	TRBJ1-1	TRBV10-3	few
TGTGCCAGCAGCAACCGTAACGGGAAAGGAGCAGATACGCAGTATTTT	CASSNRNGKGADTQYF	-	TRBJ2-3	TRBV7-9	-
TGTGCCAGCAGGGAGCAGTACTTC	CASREQYF	-	TRBJ2-7	TRBV28	few
TGTGCCAGCGGACCCGTGAGTGCATACAATGAGCAGTTCTTC	CASGPVSAYNEQFF	-	TRBJ2-1	TRBV12-3/TRBV12-4	-
TGCGCCAGCAGCTTAAATCCGGGACAGGCGGACGAGCAGTACTTC	CASSLNPGQADEQYF	TRBD1	TRBJ2-7	TRBV5-1	few
TGCAGCGTTGAACACAGGGGATTATTCTATGGCTACACCTTC	CSVEHRGLFYGYTF	TRBD1	TRBJ1-2	TRBV29-1	-
TGCAGCGTTGAAATAGGGACAGATACGCAGTATTTT	CSVEIGTDTQYF	-	TRBJ2-3	TRBV29-1	-
TGTGCCAGCAGTTACACCTCGGGACAGGGCAACATTCAGTACTTC	CASSYTSGQGNIQYF	TRBD1	TRBJ2-4	TRBV6-2/TRBV6-3	-
TGCAGCGTTGTCGGCGGCATAACCGGGGAGCTGTTTTTT	CSVVGGITGELFF	-	TRBJ2-2	TRBV29-1	many
TGCAGTGCAAGAAAGACAGGGGATGGTCCAGATACGCAGTATTTT	CSARKTGDGPDTQYF	TRBD1	TRBJ2-3	TRBV20-1	-
TGTGCCAGCAGCTGGACAGTCGAAGAGACCCAGTACTTC	CASSWTVEETQYF	-	TRBJ2-5	TRBV7-9	few
TGTGCCAGCAGTTTGGGGGTAGGGTATCAGCCCCAGCATTTT	CASSLGVGYQPQHF	-	TRBJ1-5	TRBV6-2/TRBV6-3	-